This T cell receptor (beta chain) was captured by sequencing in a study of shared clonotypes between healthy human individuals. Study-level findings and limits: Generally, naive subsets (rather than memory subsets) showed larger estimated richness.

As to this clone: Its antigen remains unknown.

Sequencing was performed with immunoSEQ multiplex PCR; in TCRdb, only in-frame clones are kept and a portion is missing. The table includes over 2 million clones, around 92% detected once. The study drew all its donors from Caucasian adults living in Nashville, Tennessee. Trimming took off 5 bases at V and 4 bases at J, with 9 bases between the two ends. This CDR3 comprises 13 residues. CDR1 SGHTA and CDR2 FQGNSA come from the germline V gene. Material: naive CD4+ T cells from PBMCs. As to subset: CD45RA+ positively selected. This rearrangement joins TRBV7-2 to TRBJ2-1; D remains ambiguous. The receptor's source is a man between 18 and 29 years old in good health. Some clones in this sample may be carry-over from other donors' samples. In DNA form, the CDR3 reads TGTGCCAGCAGCCTTCGCTTTTACAATGAGCAGTTCTTC. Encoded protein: CASSLRFYNEQFF.